Listed here is a single T cell receptor beta chain. As yet, its antigen is unknown. V dropped 0 bases and J dropped 1 base, with 18 bases sitting between them. The CDR3 has 18 residues. Germline lookup yields CDR1 SGHTA and CDR2 FQGNSA. Transcripts of RNA were the source for amplifying TCR beta CDR3 regions. Second-round multiplex PCR followed a first-round RT-PCR using HTBI primers. TCRdb passed the multiplex PCR reads through MiXCR, listing each CDR3 protein once. The sample shows 240,000 or so distinct CDR3 sequences, around 42% of them seen only once. The data are from a study of Graves' ophthalmopathy and Graves' hyperthyroidism. Ophthalmopathy donors showed moderate-to-severe activity, CAS ≥3, NOSPECS ≥4 and a duration under 3 months. Uncontrolled infections, other autoimmune diseases, pregnancy or lactation barred patients from enrollment. The PBMCs were taken from over 9.5 ml of fresh peripheral blood.

The study's findings and limits: Appearing in blood as well were most expanded thyroid clonotypes above 0.001 frequency.

This rearrangement joins TRBV7-2 to TRBJ1-1, with a tentative D call TRBD1 (5 bases). Sequenced sample: peripheral blood. This receptor was obtained from an adult man with Graves' ophthalmopathy. The CDR3 DNA reads TGTGCCAGCAGCTTAGCGTGGGGGGTGGAGGACTCGAACACTGAAGCTTTCTTT. As protein: CASSLAWGVEDSNTEAFF.